This T cell receptor (beta chain) originates from a study of blood T cell dynamics during melanoma immunotherapy. Study as a whole: Patients with metastatic melanoma got pembrolizumab or nivolumab-ipilimumab as first-line care.

This CDR3 is 14 amino acids long. Germline V gives CDR1 MNHEY, CDR2 SVGAGI. V lost 0 bases and J 2 bases, leaving 5 bases between the germline ends. Time point indicated: pre-treatment baseline. At 12 weeks after first infusion, RECIST 1.1 defined response for most patients. DNA loading was fixed at 350 to 450 ng for all bulk PBMC samples. The assay was immunoSEQ multiplex PCR, and TCRdb's table has in-frame clones only and misses some. The sample holds roughly 6,900 clones, 60% to 85% seen once. The receptor was derived from a human donor with melanoma. The genes are TRBV6-5 and TRBJ1-5; D gene uncertain. This material consisted of blood, taken from a patient treated with checkpoint blockade. The CDR3 sequence is CASSYSGGNQPQHF. DNA for the CDR3: TGTGCCAGCAGTTACTCCGGGGGCAATCAGCCCCAGCATTTT.